This T cell receptor (beta chain) was sequenced during a study of CD8 T cells in ankylosing spondylitis. This clonotype was detected only a few times. Antigen specificity is unknown. TCRdb reprocessed the 5' RACE reads with MiXCR, giving one entry per CDR3 protein. The repertoire includes 240,000 or so distinct CDR3 sequences, approximately 12% of them detected once, and under 8% sits in the top ten. The CDR3 totals 13 residues. Germline CDR1 and CDR2: SGHTA and FQGNSA. Trimming cost V 6 bases and J 6 bases; bases outside gene matches: 3. General study findings and limits: Within matched ankylosing spondylitis synovial fluid, disease-linked clones were reportedly significantly enriched. A motif of roughly eight highly homologous TCR beta variants was seen as apparently characteristic of ankylosing spondylitis blood.

This receptor was obtained from a male donor with ankylosing spondylitis or in good health (not recorded which). Sequenced sample: blood, either unsorted or a sorted T cell fraction (not recorded which). V usage is TRBV7-2 and J usage is TRBJ1-5; 9 nucleotides match TRBD1. The CDR3 DNA sequence: TGTGCCAGCAGTACGGACAGGGGTCAGCCCCAGCATTTT. Residues: CASSTDRGQPQHF. The entire variable domain, with the rest obtained from reference TRBV7-2 and TRBJ1-5, is as follows: GAGVSQSPSNKVTEKGKDVELRCDPISGHTALYWYRQSLGQGLEFLIYFQGNSAPDKSGLPSDRFSAERTGGSVSTLTIQRTQQEDSAVYLCASSTDRGQPQHFGDGTRLSIL.